This TCR beta chain was captured by sequencing in a study of shared clonotypes between healthy human individuals. Germline V gene data show CDR1 as MRHNA and CDR2 as SNTAGT. Trimming pared 2 bases from V and 3 bases from J, leaving 4 bases between. The CDR3 contains 13 residues. Using immunoSEQ multiplex PCR, the repertoire was profiled, and TCRdb retains in-frame clones only, with some absent. The sample includes approximately 500,000 clones, about 75% of them seen just once. Notes on this clone: One base away lies a much larger clone, so this may be a sequencing read error.

The chain is built from TRBV6-4 and TRBJ2-2; D remains ambiguous. The source is a woman between 40 and 55 years old in good health. Some clones in this sample may be carry-over from other donors' samples. Sequenced sample: PBMCs. CDR3 DNA: TGTGCCAGCAGTGACGCGGACACCGGGGAGCTGTTTTTT. It encodes CASSDADTGELFF.